A single sample is the source of the 20 T cell receptor beta chains below, sequenced in a study of blood T cells in healthy people across ages. It was with a sample-barcoded 5' primer and a J-beta primer mix that a second PCR of roughly 7 to 12 cycles was run. From the 5' RACE reads, TCRdb called clonotypes with MiXCR, one entry per CDR3 protein. The table lists some 1.5 million distinct CDR3 sequences, 28% of them singletons. Sequencing used blood. The origin of the receptors is a woman aged 25-40 years in good health.

In DNA, the CDR3 is TGTGCCAGCAGTTACCTCCGGACAGGGGGCGGCGAGCAGTACTTC. As protein: CASSYLRTGGGEQYF. The chain combines TRBV6-2 or TRBV6-3 with TRBJ2-7; the match to TRBD1 covers 11 bases. Germline CDR1 is MNHEY and CDR2 is SVGEGT. The CDR3 is 15 residues long. The V segment lost 2 bases and the J segment 6 bases; nucleotides outside the gene matches: 6.

The chain joins TRBV6-6 to TRBJ2-1; D remains ambiguous. The CDR3 extends over 13 amino acids. V dropped 6 bases and J dropped 7 bases, with 13 bases sitting between them. Germline V gene lookup returns CDR1 MNHNY and CDR2 SVGAGI (reference sequence). CDR3 residues: CASRPSRTNEQFF. The CDR3 region has the DNA TGTGCCAGCAGACCCTCTCGGACGAATGAGCAGTTCTTC.

This clonotype came up a few times. The rearrangement joins TRBV6-5 to TRBJ2-1, with D possibly matching TRBD2 (5 bases). Trimming cost V 4 bases and J 0 bases, with 10 bases left between them. The CDR3 sequence is 15 residues long. From germline, CDR1 is MNHEY and CDR2 SVGAGI. CDR3 in amino acids: CASSWVGSSYNEQFF. The CDR3 DNA follows: TGTGCCAGCAGTTGGGTGGGGAGCTCCTACAATGAGCAGTTCTTC.

The chain employs TRBV3-1 and TRBJ2-7; D is uncertain. Trimming took off 0 bases at V and 2 bases at J, with 11 bases between the two ends. The CDR3 runs to 15 residues. Germline V gene lookup returns CDR1 LGHDT and CDR2 YNNKEL (reference sequence). As DNA, the CDR3 is TGTGCCAGCAGCCAAGAGGTGAACCGTCCCTACGAGCAGTACTTC. Amino acids: CASSQEVNRPYEQYF.

This clonotype was observed a handful of times. The chain uses TRBV6-6 and TRBJ1-2; tentatively, D is TRBD1 (5 bases). CDR3 size: 16 residues. V lost 0 bases, J lost 8 bases, and 19 bases lay in between. Germline assignment: CDR1 MNHNY and CDR2 SVGAGI (reference sequence). The CDR3 nucleotides are TGTGCCAGCAGTTACTCGAATCCGTTCGGGGGTGGAGGCTACACCTTC. The encoded protein is CASSYSNPFGGGGYTF.

This clonotype was observed at least ten times. One end of the junction fails to match germline, which may point to a read error. This chain joins TRBV6-5 and TRBJ2-6; D gene uncertain. The length of the CDR3 is 15 residues. CDR1 and CDR2 (germline): MNHEY, SVGAGI. The CDR3, as DNA: TGCGCCAGCAGCCCTGGGATCTCTGGGGCCAACGTCCTGACTTTC. Its protein product is CASSPGISGANVLTF.

This clonotype was observed a handful of times. The chain links TRBV28 to TRBJ1-2; D is uncertain. Trimming removed 2 bases from V and 2 bases from J, with 12 bases in between. The CDR3 covers 15 residues. From germline, CDR1 is MDHEN and CDR2 SYDVKM. CDR3 sequence reads: CASSLSEPMNYGYTF. CDR3 nucleotides: TGTGCCAGCAGTTTAAGTGAACCTATGAACTATGGCTACACCTTC.

The genes are TRBV12-3 or TRBV12-4 and TRBJ2-3; D remains unclear. The CDR3 extends over 14 amino acids. Trimming stripped 7 bases from V and 4 bases from J, with 15 bases between. The CDR3 here is CASTFLGRADTQYF. The CDR3 DNA reads TGTGCCAGCACTTTTTTGGGTAGAGCAGATACGCAGTATTTT.

This clonotype occurred a few times. The rearrangement uses TRBV5-6 and TRBJ2-3; a weak D match, TRBD2 (5 bases). The V gene lost 2 bases and the J gene lost 4 bases, with 11 bases spanning the gap. The V gene's germline CDR1 is SGHDT and CDR2 YYEEEE. This CDR3 has 14 amino acids. The CDR3 sequence is CASSLARVADTQYF. CDR3 sequence (DNA): TGTGCCAGCAGCTTAGCGAGGGTAGCAGATACGCAGTATTTT.

This clonotype has more than one count but fewer than ten. The gene calls are TRBV10-3 and TRBJ2-5; D possibly corresponds to TRBD1 (6 bases). Deletions cut 4 bases from V and 5 bases from J, with 17 bases between. Germline V CDR1 and CDR2: ENHRY, SYGVKD. The CDR3 sequence is 15 residues long. Here the CDR3 DNA reads TGTGCCATCAGTGGATCGGCAGGGGTGTGGGAGACCCAGTACTTC. Amino acids: CAISGSAGVWETQYF.

The chain has TRBV20-1 and TRBJ1-2; perhaps TRBD1 as D (5 bases). V was pared by 1 base and J by 4 bases, with 16 bases between. Germline V gene sequence: CDR1 DFQATT, CDR2 SNEGSKA (reference sequence). CDR3 size: 15 residues. The CDR3 sequence: CSARGTTDGVYGYTF. CDR3 DNA sequence: TGCAGTGCTAGAGGAACGACAGATGGAGTCTATGGCTACACCTTC.

The rearrangement uses TRBV28 and TRBJ1-1, with 9 bases matching TRBD1. CDR1 is MDHEN, CDR2 SYDVKM, per germline. V was clipped by 6 bases and J by 4 bases; unmatched bases: 9. This CDR3 is 15 amino acids long. CDR3 bases: TGTGCCAGCAGCCCAGCACAGGGGGCGGGCACTGAAGCTTTCTTT. Its translation: CASSPAQGAGTEAFF. Together with reference TRBV28 and TRBJ1-1, the CDR3 gives the full variable domain: DVKVTQSSRYLVKRTGEKVFLECVQDMDHENMFWYRQDPGLGLRLIYFSYDVKMKEKGDIPEGYSVSREKKERFSLILESASTNQTSMYLCASSPAQGAGTEAFFGQGTRLTVV.

This clonotype was seen more than once but under ten times. The chain couples TRBV28 to TRBJ1-1; D is unclear. This CDR3 is 14 amino acids long. Trimming removed 2 bases from V and 3 bases from J, with 10 bases in between. Looked up from germline, CDR1 is MDHEN and CDR2 is SYDVKM. CDR3 amino acids: CASSLVQVDTEAFF. CDR3 DNA sequence: TGTGCCAGCAGTTTAGTTCAGGTGGACACTGAAGCTTTCTTT.

In regard to this clonotype: This sequence may be a read error, since a much larger clone differs from it by one base. The gene calls are TRBV5-1 and TRBJ2-7; tentatively, D is TRBD1 or TRBD2 (6 bases each). The germline V and J ends were trimmed by 1 base and 5 bases, with 13 bases remaining between them. CDR1 and CDR2 from the germline V gene are SGHRS and YFSETQ. The CDR3 spans 14 residues. Here the CDR3 reads CASSLRGRGDEQYF. In nucleotides, the CDR3 is TGCGCCAGCAGCTTGCGGGGGCGCGGGGACGAGCAGTACTTC. Full variable domain (missing parts from reference TRBV5-1 and TRBJ2-7): KAGVTQTPRYLIKTRGQQVTLSCSPISGHRSVSWYQQTPGQGLQFLFEYFSETQRNKGNFPGRFSGRQFSNSRSEMNVSTLELGDSALYLCASSLRGRGDEQYFGPGTRLTVT.

A note on this clonotype: With a much larger clone just one base away, this may be a read error. This chain connects TRBV14 to TRBJ2-1, with TRBD2 matching 14 bases. Trimming cost V 4 bases and J 9 bases; bases outside gene matches: 5. This CDR3 is built from 15 residues. The V gene's germline CDR1 is SGHDN and CDR2 FVKESK. In nucleotides, the CDR3 is TGTGCCAGCAGCCCGGGACTAGCGGGAGACATTGAGCAGTTCTTC. It codes for CASSPGLAGDIEQFF.

Many counts were recorded for this clonotype. V usage is TRBV11-2 and J usage is TRBJ2-1; D is tentatively TRBD1 or TRBD2 (5 bases each). The V gene's germline CDR1 is SGHAT and CDR2 FQNNGV. V was cut by 1 base and J by 9 bases, with 13 bases left in between. The CDR3 extends over 14 amino acids. The chain's CDR3 is CASSLGLRGLEQFF. The DNA of the CDR3 is TGTGCCAGCAGCTTAGGATTGAGGGGCCTTGAGCAGTTCTTC.

This clonotype was detected ten times or more. The rearrangement uses TRBV5-1 and TRBJ1-6, with D maybe TRBD1 (5 bases). Per germline, CDR1 SGHRS and CDR2 YFSETQ. V lost 0 bases, J lost 7 bases, and 14 bases lay in between. The CDR3 is made up of 16 amino acids. As DNA, the CDR3 is TGCGCCAGCAGCTTGGTAGCAGCAGGGCGGAATTCACCCCTCCACTTT. Encoded protein: CASSLVAAGRNSPLHF.

The chain links TRBV20-1 to TRBJ2-7; no clear D. Trimming removed 3 bases at V and 3 bases at J, with 15 bases between. The CDR3 has 14 residues. Germline assignment: CDR1 DFQATT and CDR2 SNEGSKA (reference sequence). The CDR3 spells CSASGTAGLYEQYF. CDR3 in DNA: TGCAGTGCTAGTGGCACTGCCGGGCTCTACGAGCAGTACTTC.

This rearrangement joins TRBV2 to TRBJ2-1; 11 nucleotides match TRBD2. The ends lost 3 bases at V and 7 bases at J; junction bases unmatched: 8. The CDR3 spans 16 residues. Germline values: CDR1 SNHLY, CDR2 FYNNEI. The CDR3 DNA follows: TGTGCCAGCAGTGACTCCCTAGCGGGGGGCGGGAATGAGCAGTTCTTC. Translated, it gives CASSDSLAGGGNEQFF. The full variable domain, in which reference TRBV2 and TRBJ2-1 provide the parts outside the CDR3, is EPEVTQTPSHQVTQMGQEVILRCVPISNHLYFYWYRQILGQKVEFLVSFYNNEISEKSEIFDDQFSVERPDGSNFTLKIRSTKLEDSAMYFCASSDSLAGGGNEQFFGPGTRLTVL.

The V and J genes are TRBV5-1 and TRBJ2-5, with D tentatively TRBD2 (6 bases). From germline, CDR1 is SGHRS and CDR2 YFSETQ. V lost 5 bases to trimming and J lost 5 bases, with 16 bases between them. The CDR3 has 14 residues. This CDR3 reads CASRRDLALETQYF. In nucleotides, the CDR3 is TGCGCCAGCAGGCGGGACTTGGCTCTTGAGACCCAGTACTTC.